This T cell receptor (beta chain) derives from a study of T cell repertoires in cytomegalovirus infection. V was pared by 10 bases and J by 2 bases, with 17 bases between. Germline CDR1 MNHNS, CDR2 SASEGT. The CDR3 consists of 14 residues. Via MiXCR, TCRdb re-called the reads, giving one row per CDR3 protein. The data contain about 770,000 distinct CDR3 sequences, approximately 32% of them singletons. Remarks on this clonotype: What it binds is not known.

Source: cultured CD8+ T cells from PBMCs, taken from culture after CMV antigen stimulation. This chain uses TRBV6-1 with TRBJ1-1, with D maybe TRBD1 (5 bases). This TCR came from a human donor in good health (CMV status not recorded). Some clones in this sample may be carry-over from other donors' samples. CDR3 bases: TGTGCCACCCACGGGCGGGGCGCAAACACTGAAGCTTTCTTT. Protein: CATHGRGANTEAFF.